Below are 9 T cell receptor beta chains sequenced from a single sample in a study of blood T cell repertoires in COVID-19. TCRdb's copy holds only in-frame clones and misses some; the assay was immunoSEQ multiplex PCR. The profile covers 130,000 to 150,000 clones, with 65% to 85% appearing a single time and over 6.5% taken by the ten largest. The source material was peripheral blood. These receptor sequences come from a man in his forties or fifties with active or convalescent COVID-19.

This clone has only one observation. This sequence joins TRBV10-3 and TRBJ2-7, with 7 positions matching TRBD1. Unmatched junction bases numbered 16, after V lost 7 bases and J lost 7 bases. CDR1 is ENHRY and CDR2 is SYGVKD in the germline V gene. The CDR3 runs to 15 residues. CDR3 in DNA: TGTGCCATCATGCCCGAATCAGGGGGTTATACAGAGCAGTACTTC. Translating gives CAIMPESGGYTEQYF.

This clone has only a few counts. The gene calls are TRBV4-2 and TRBJ1-5, with 7 bases matching TRBD1. CDR3 size: 20 residues. V trimming: 0 bases; J trimming: 0 bases; junction bases outside the gene matches: 14. CDR1 is LGHNA and CDR2 is YNFKEQ in the germline V gene. The CDR3 sequence: CASSQDHRDRPEFSNQPQHF. The CDR3 bases are TGTGCCAGCAGCCAAGATCACAGGGACAGACCGGAGTTTAGCAATCAGCCCCAGCATTTT.

V is TRBV27 and J is TRBJ1-6; D possibly corresponds to TRBD1 (6 bases). Trimming took off 1 base at V and 7 bases at J, with 17 bases between the two ends. Germline lookup yields CDR1 MNHEY and CDR2 SMNVEV (reference sequence). There are 17 residues in the CDR3. CDR3 amino acids: CASSLFVAGAGNSPLHF. The CDR3 region has the DNA TGTGCCAGCAGTTTATTCGTGGCGGGGGCTGGGAATTCACCCCTCCACTTT.

J is TRBJ1-1 and V is TRBV28; 7 nucleotides align to TRBD1. V lost 10 bases and J lost 2; bases outside the gene matches: 28. This CDR3 comprises 20 residues. Germline V gene lookup returns CDR1 MDHEN and CDR2 SYDVKM. The CDR3 nucleotides are TGTGCCACCAAGCGAAACTTTGGGACAGCTCATCTTTCCGGTAACACTGAAGCTTTCTTT. This codes for CATKRNFGTAHLSGNTEAFF.

This clone was picked up one time. The chain recombines TRBV7-3 with TRBJ1-1; D is undetermined. The CDR3 is 12 amino acids. V was shortened by 5 bases and J by 10 bases, with 14 bases between the two germline ends. Germline V gene data show CDR1 as SGHTA and CDR2 as FQGTGA. In nucleotides, the CDR3 is TGTGCCAGCAGCCCTGGTGGTGAGGTAGCTTTCTTT. It translates to CASSPGGEVAFF. The full variable domain, in which reference TRBV7-3 and TRBJ1-1 provide the parts outside the CDR3, is GAGVSQTPSNKVTEKGKYVELRCDPISGHTALYWYRQSLGQGPEFLIYFQGTGAADDSGLPNDRFFAVRPEGSVSTLKIQRTERGDSAVYLCASSPGGEVAFFGQGTRLTVV.

This clone has a single count. The V gene is TRBV28, the J gene TRBJ2-6, with 8 bases matching TRBD1. Germline CDR1 MDHEN, CDR2 SYDVKM. This CDR3 spans 17 amino acids. J gave up 0 bases and V 3 bases, and 4 bases lay outside the gene matches. The CDR3, as DNA: TGTGCCAGCAGTTTCTCGGACAGGGTCTCTGGGGCCAACGTCCTGACTTTC. Encoded protein: CASSFSDRVSGANVLTF.

This clone was picked up one time. J is TRBJ2-5 and V is TRBV10-3; 7 nucleotides agree with TRBD2. Trimming at V came to 4 bases and at J to 3 bases, leaving 5 bases not matched to a gene. CDR1 is ENHRY and CDR2 is SYGVKD in the germline V gene. The length of the CDR3 is 14 residues. CDR3 bases: TGTGCCATCAGTGCGGAGCTAGCGGAAGAGACCCAGTACTTC. This gives the protein CAISAELAEETQYF.

This sequence joins TRBV7-8 and TRBJ2-7; 8 bases line up with TRBD2. V lost 1 base, J lost 7 bases, and 6 bases stayed unmatched. Germline values: CDR1 SGHVS, CDR2 FQNEAQ. This CDR3 is 14 amino acids long. The CDR3 sequence is CASSLEVPSGEQYF. The CDR3 DNA reads as TGTGCCAGCAGCTTAGAGGTGCCTAGCGGGGAGCAGTACTTC.

The chain couples TRBV28 to TRBJ2-1, with a possible D match to TRBD2 (6 bases). In germline, CDR1 is MDHEN, CDR2 SYDVKM. V was shortened by 3 bases and J by 8 bases, with 14 bases between the two germline ends. The CDR3 covers 14 residues. The CDR3 loop is CASSFLIPGDEQFF. The DNA of the CDR3 is TGTGCCAGCAGTTTCCTGATCCCGGGAGATGAGCAGTTCTTC.